The 18 T cell receptor beta chains listed next were all sequenced from one sample in a study of blood T cells in healthy people across ages. A J-beta primer mix and a sample-barcoded 5' primer were used in a second PCR of about 7 to 12 cycles. MiXCR, applied by TCRdb to the 5' RACE reads, yields one record per CDR3 protein. The table records about 1,600,000 distinct CDR3 sequences, 35% to 45% of them present only once. Input material: blood. The receptors come from a woman under 30 in good health.

This rearrangement joins TRBV6-1 to TRBJ1-1, with D uncertain. V was cut by 8 bases and J by 0 bases, with 13 bases left in between. The CDR3 contains 14 residues. CDR1 is MNHNS, CDR2 SASEGT, per germline. DNA of the CDR3: TGTGCCAGCCCTTTGTGGGGTCTGAACACTGAAGCTTTCTTT. This gives the protein CASPLWGLNTEAFF.

This clonotype was seen a handful of times. The gene calls are TRBV29-1 and TRBJ2-1; 7 bases map to TRBD1. The end of the DNA aligns better with TRBJ2-7, so the J call may be wrong. Germline V gives CDR1 SQVTM, CDR2 ANQGSEA. The CDR3 is made up of 14 amino acids. The CDR3 DNA reads as TGCAGCGTTGAACGGGACAGCTACAACAATGAGCAGTACTTC. This sequence encodes CSVERDSYNNEQYF.

This clonotype has a handful of counts. The chain couples TRBV28 to TRBJ2-7; 7 bases agree with TRBD1. The J call is in doubt because the DNA end fits TRBJ2-5 better. The CDR3 runs to 14 residues. In germline, CDR1 is MDHEN, CDR2 SYDVKM. The CDR3 protein is CASSVQGVRETQYF. The CDR3 DNA follows: TGTGCCAGCAGTGTCCAGGGGGTTAGAGAGACCCAGTACTTC.

The chain links TRBV11-2 to TRBJ2-7; the D gene is possibly TRBD2 (6 bases). V gave up 1 base and J gave up 2 bases, with 12 bases separating them. The CDR3 has 15 residues. Germline V CDR1 and CDR2: SGHAT, FQNNGV. In nucleotides, the CDR3 is TGTGCCAGCAGCTTAGGTCCGGAGGGGCCCTACGAGCAGTACTTC. Its translation is CASSLGPEGPYEQYF.

Only one count was recorded for this clonotype. An end of the junction does not agree with germline; a read error may underlie this. This sequence joins TRBV24-1 and TRBJ2-1; D is ambiguous. The CDR3 runs 12 residues. Germline V gene data show CDR1 as KGHDR and CDR2 as SFDVKD. The CDR3 coding sequence is TGTGCCACCAGTGATCCGTACAATAAGCAGTTCTTC. This sequence encodes CATSDPYNKQFF.

This clonotype was counted only a few times. The J gene is TRBJ2-3, the V gene TRBV5-6; either TRBD1 or TRBD2 may supply D (5 bases each). Germline-derived CDR1 and CDR2 are SGHDT and YYEEEE. The CDR3 contains 15 residues. Trimming removed 4 bases at V and 0 bases at J, with 12 bases between. In nucleotides, the CDR3 is TGTGCCAGCAGCGTGGGACGGCCAAGCACAGATACGCAGTATTTT. Protein sequence: CASSVGRPSTDTQYF. Complete variable domain (other parts from reference TRBV5-6 and TRBJ2-3): DAGVTQSPTHLIKTRGQQVTLRCSPKSGHDTVSWYQQALGQGPQFIFQYYEEEERQRGNFPDRFSGHQFPNYSSELNVNALLLGDSALYLCASSVGRPSTDTQYFGPGTRLTVL.

This CDR3 reads CASSLGLSGNEQYF. The CDR3 region has the DNA TGTGCCAGCAGCTTAGGCTTATCGGGCAATGAGCAGTACTTC. The V and J genes are TRBV7-3 and TRBJ2-7, with no clear D. Germline lookup yields CDR1 SGHTA and CDR2 FQGTGA. The CDR3 consists of 14 residues. The V and J ends lost 2 bases and 7 bases respectively, with 15 bases between them. The variable domain in full, with the rest retrieved from reference TRBV7-3 and TRBJ2-7, is GAGVSQTPSNKVTEKGKYVELRCDPISGHTALYWYRQSLGQGPEFLIYFQGTGAADDSGLPNDRFFAVRPEGSVSTLKIQRTERGDSAVYLCASSLGLSGNEQYFGPGTRLTVT.

The chain joins TRBV7-2 to TRBJ2-7, with TRBD1 identical over 7 bases. Germline V gene sequence: CDR1 SGHTA, CDR2 FQGNSA. V shed 5 bases, J shed 3 bases, and the junction held 7 bases outside the gene matches. This CDR3 contains 14 residues. CDR3: CASSAGDRVYEQYF. Here the CDR3 DNA reads TGTGCCAGCAGCGCCGGGGACAGAGTCTACGAGCAGTACTTC.

This clonotype has only a few counts. V and J are TRBV6-5 and TRBJ2-5; TRBD1 aligns across 9 bases. V lost 1 base and J lost 2; bases outside the gene matches: 2. Germline CDR1 MNHEY, CDR2 SVGAGI. The CDR3 loop spans 15 amino acids. The CDR3 loop reads CASSYWDRAQETQYF. The CDR3 nucleotides are TGTGCCAGCAGTTACTGGGACAGGGCTCAAGAGACCCAGTACTTC.

The chain has TRBV4-1 and TRBJ2-3, with unresolved D. The CDR3 covers 14 residues. Looked up from germline, CDR1 is MGHRA and CDR2 is YSYEKL. Trimming stripped 4 bases from V and 5 bases from J, with 13 bases between. The CDR3 sequence is CASSRVVRLDTQYF. The CDR3, as DNA: TGCGCCAGCAGCCGAGTGGTCCGGCTAGATACGCAGTATTTT.

The rearrangement links TRBV6-6 to TRBJ2-5, with 12 bases aligning to TRBD2. The junction had 7 bases not matched to a gene; V was cut back by 4 bases and J by 1 base. The CDR3 runs 17 residues. CDR1 and CDR2 (germline): MNHNY, SVGAGI (reference sequence). The CDR3 region is CASSFRTSGTFQETQYF. In DNA form, the CDR3 reads TGTGCCAGCAGTTTTCGGACTAGCGGGACCTTCCAAGAGACCCAGTACTTC.

This clonotype has more than one count but fewer than ten. This chain links TRBV4-2 with TRBJ2-4, with TRBD2 as a possible D gene (5 bases). Germline-derived CDR1 and CDR2 are LGHNA and YNFKEQ. V dropped 0 bases and J dropped 5 bases, with 14 bases sitting between them. The CDR3 runs 16 residues. Written as DNA, the CDR3 is TGTGCCAGCAGCCAAGATCCCGGAGGTGTAGAAAACATTCAGTACTTC. Its translation is CASSQDPGGVENIQYF.

The genes are TRBV20-1 and TRBJ1-2; 8 bases are shared with TRBD1. This CDR3 region has 12 residues. Germline lookup yields CDR1 DFQATT and CDR2 SNEGSKA (reference sequence). V was clipped by 2 bases and J by 8 bases; unmatched bases: 4. CDR3 in DNA: TGCAGTGCTAGACAAGGGACAGGCGGCTACACCTTC. As protein: CSARQGTGGYTF.

This clonotype was observed a few times. This sequence joins TRBV4-2 and TRBJ1-2; D gene ambiguous. Germline CDR1 is LGHNA and CDR2 is YNFKEQ. The CDR3 runs 15 residues. Trimming removed 0 bases from V and 4 bases from J, with 12 bases in between. CDR3 DNA: TGTGCCAGCAGCCAAGAAGCGGCGGAACGCTATGGCTACACCTTC. It codes for CASSQEAAERYGYTF.

This chain joins TRBV20-1 and TRBJ1-2; D perhaps matches TRBD1 (5 bases). CDR1 is DFQATT, CDR2 SNEGSKA, per germline (reference sequence). Trimming took off 3 bases at V and 4 bases at J, with 18 bases between the two ends. The CDR3 is 15 amino acids. The CDR3 reads CSARPLGGGGYGYTF. The DNA for the CDR3 is TGCAGTGCTAGGCCCCTTGGGGGGGGTGGCTATGGCTACACCTTC.

This clonotype turned up a few times. V and J are TRBV11-2 and TRBJ2-3, with TRBD2 matching over 8 bases. Germline lookup yields CDR1 SGHAT and CDR2 FQNNGV. Trimming removed 5 bases from V and 2 bases from J; junction bases left unmatched: 6. The CDR3 runs to 15 residues. CDR3: CASSPGTRFTDTQYF. The DNA for the CDR3 is TGTGCCAGCAGCCCCGGGACTAGATTCACAGATACGCAGTATTTT.

The V gene is TRBV2, the J gene TRBJ2-6, with 9 bases that match TRBD1. V lost 6 bases to trimming and J lost 0 bases; unmatched junction nucleotides: 3. CDR1 SNHLY and CDR2 FYNNEI come from the germline V gene. This CDR3 spans 16 amino acids. This CDR3 reads CASRGQGVSGANVLTF. Written as DNA, the CDR3 is TGTGCCAGCAGGGGACAGGGTGTCTCTGGGGCCAACGTCCTGACTTTC.

This clonotype was detected a few times. CDR3 nucleotide sequence: TGCGCCAGCAGTGATCTAGCGGGGCCCGAGACCCAGTACTTC. Translation gives CASSDLAGPETQYF. The chain is built from TRBV10-1 and TRBJ2-5, with 9 bases lining up with TRBD2. The J segment lost 5 bases and the V segment lost 3 bases, leaving 4 bases of the junction unmatched. This CDR3 is 14 amino acids long. Germline CDR1 is WNHNN and CDR2 is SYGVQD (reference sequence).